Included here is one T cell receptor beta chain sequence, with context. Its binding antigen is unknown. Base qualities are not recorded, but no much larger clone differs from it by a single base. Participants in the prospective study were enrolled through a virtual design, were aged 18 to 89 years, and lived in under 25 United States geographic areas. In the prospective study, cohorts were assigned on the basis of participant-reported clinical history obtained from a screening survey and a study questionnaire. Recovered participants in ImmuneRACE Cohort 3 were defined by two consecutive negative NP/OP PCR tests, clearance by a healthcare professional, or resolution of symptoms. In the prospective study, whole blood, serum and a nasopharyngeal or oropharyngeal swab were collected from each participant by mobile phlebotomists. Over an approximately 2-month period, participants in the prospective study had the option of providing additional blood draws and questionnaires. Before DNA extraction, blood samples from the prospective study were shipped at room temperature or frozen.

The CDR3 measures 17 amino acids from cysteine to phenylalanine. CDR3 DNA is the only sequence kept; it has 51 bases, read in frame from the first base. CDR1 and CDR2 are read off the germline V gene (reference sequence) as GTSNPN and SVGIG. Unmatched junction bases come to 18, with V trimmed by 3 bases and J by 5 bases. TCRbeta CDR3 regions were amplified from genomic DNA by means of the immunoSEQ Assay, a bias-controlled multiplex PCR. For the original study's pipeline: The number of nucleated cells in each sample was estimated by amplification of reference gene primers within the assay. To quantify the absolute abundance of each unique TCRbeta CDR3 rearrangement, sequence reads were collapsed and filtered. For each sample, productive Simpson clonality was calculated as the square root of Simpson's diversity index over productive rearrangements. This is the immuneACCESS table as TCRdb keeps it, with only in-frame sequences that have V and J called. A part of the clones is gone; compared with another copy, unresolved V genes explain less than half, and the rest is unexplained. V and J calls and clone size follow that table, whereas D and trimming were derived from the DNA. Here the sample has 280,000 or so clones; 80% to 90% occur a single time. Over 2% of the sample lies in the top ten.

The sample comes from a study of blood T cell repertoires in COVID-19 (dated by TCRdb to 2018 to 2020). With regard to the full study: Collaborator samples came from the United States, Italy and Spain and covered acute and convalescent phases of COVID-19. The material from the prospective study consisted of cDNA or gDNA derived from T cells, B-cell-depleted T cells, or PBMCs. The repertoires were released in a freely available public database intended as a resource for research on the immune response to SARS-CoV-2. Nearly every sample came with metadata listing a de-identified subject ID, COVID-19 status, age in years and sex. HLA class I and class II types, where available, came from metadata supplied by the sample provider rather than from assay-based typing. Samples came from the ongoing ImmuneRACE study (first 160 participants) plus 1,254 subjects from 6 global collaborators. Subjects who had been exposed to COVID-19, were actively infected with it, or had recovered from it provided the deeply sampled blood TCRbeta repertoires that made up the dataset.

Findings and caveats that apply to the study as a whole: The amount of clinical and demographic metadata varied by source and participant and was provided uncurated.

The receptor's source is a man under 40 who had recovered from COVID-19. Sample: PBMCs or T cells enriched from blood (not recorded which). The chain employs TRBV30 and TRBJ1-2; TRBD1 matches 7 bases in the middle. The CDR3 region: CAWRVRLGQPLGYGYTF. The sequenced DNA is TGTGCCTGGAGGGTTCGATTGGGACAGCCCCTAGGGTATGGCTACACCTTC.